Below, 14 T cell receptor beta chains from the same sample are listed, as sequenced in a study of cytomegalovirus exposure and HLA in healthy donors. PCR primers comprised 60 Vbeta and 13 Jbeta primers. Libraries were prepared by immunoSEQ multiplex PCR; TCRdb keeps only in-frame clonotypes and omits some of them. Among about 130,000 clones listed, 74% were seen once. Material for sequencing was PBMCs. Receptors were obtained from a male donor in good health and CMV-seronegative.

Worth noting for this clone: A junction boundary mismatches the germline segment, possibly from a read error. In nucleotides, the CDR3 is TGTGCCAGCACTATAACGGCGGGCATGAGCTCCTGCGAGCAGTACTTC. Translating it yields CASTITAGMSSCEQYF. The chain combines TRBV27 with TRBJ2-7, with D possibly being TRBD2 (5 bases). This CDR3 contains 16 residues. Germline V gives CDR1 MNHEY, CDR2 SMNVEV (reference sequence).

V and J are TRBV4-3 and TRBJ2-2, with 10 bases fitting TRBD2. This CDR3 spans 17 amino acids. The germline V gene has CDR1 LGHNA and CDR2 YSLEER. The ends lost 2 bases at V and 1 base at J; junction bases unmatched: 4. CDR3 DNA sequence: TGCGCCAGCAGCCAATATCTAGCGGGGGTGAACACCGGGGAGCTGTTTTTT. Protein product: CASSQYLAGVNTGELFF.

Remarks on this clone: One end of the junction does not line up with germline, which may come from a read error. CDR3 in DNA: TGTTCCAGCAGCTCCCATGGGACATCCTCCTACGAGCAGTACTTC. It specifies CSSSSHGTSSYEQYF. The V and J genes are TRBV7-9 and TRBJ2-7, with a possible D match to TRBD1 (6 bases). The V gene's germline CDR1 is SEHNR and CDR2 FQNEAQ (reference sequence). The CDR3 extends over 15 amino acids.

V and J are TRBV7-2 and TRBJ1-5; 9 positions match TRBD1. The V segment lost 5 bases and the J segment 8 bases; nucleotides outside the gene matches: 4. CDR1 SGHTA and CDR2 FQGNSA come from the germline V gene. This CDR3 spans 13 amino acids. CDR3 protein: CASSQDRGEPQHF. CDR3 in DNA: TGTGCCAGCAGCCAGGACAGGGGTGAGCCCCAGCATTTT.

This clone was seen just once. The rearrangement uses TRBV9 and TRBJ1-2; D gene ambiguous. Germline CDR1 SGDLS, CDR2 YYNGEE. V was cut by 0 bases and J by 6 bases, with 15 bases left in between. The CDR3 has 15 amino acids. The CDR3 bases are TGTGCCAGCAGCGTAGGCCCGGGGTCTTCGGATGGCTACACCTTC. It codes for CASSVGPGSSDGYTF.

The V call is TRBV28, the J call TRBJ1-5; tentative D call: TRBD1 (5 bases). Germline V lookup: CDR1 MDHEN, CDR2 SYDVKM. This CDR3 contains 19 residues. Trimming removed 6 bases from V and 3 bases from J, with 27 bases in between. The DNA of the CDR3 is TGTGCCAGCAGCCCTACCCGAGGACACAGGTGGGGTTACAATCAGCCCCAGCATTTT. This codes for CASSPTRGHRWGYNQPQHF. Using reference TRBV28 and TRBJ1-5 for the parts outside the CDR3, the full variable domain is DVKVTQSSRYLVKRTGEKVFLECVQDMDHENMFWYRQDPGLGLRLIYFSYDVKMKEKGDIPEGYSVSREKKERFSLILESASTNQTSMYLCASSPTRGHRWGYNQPQHFGDGTRLSIL.

This clone was seen only a few times. The chain joins TRBV27 to TRBJ2-7, with 10 nucleotides matching TRBD1. The CDR3 loop spans 13 amino acids. CDR1 and CDR2 from the germline V gene are MNHEY and SMNVEV (reference sequence). V was pared by 5 bases and J by 3 bases, with 1 base of the junction left unmatched. The DNA of the CDR3 is TGTGCCAGCAGTAGGACAGGGGGCTACGAGCAGTACTTC. It translates to CASSRTGGYEQYF.

The chain has TRBV27 and TRBJ2-7, with TRBD2 as a possible D gene (6 bases). The CDR3 covers 17 residues. CDR1 MNHEY and CDR2 SMNVEV come from the germline V gene (reference sequence). V shed 11 bases and J shed 6 bases, with 32 bases lying between them. The CDR3, as DNA: TGTGCCGCTACTCGGCGGGACGGCGGCGATCGAACACGCGAGCAGTACTTC. As protein: CAATRRDGGDRTREQYF.

The J gene is TRBJ1-2, the V gene TRBV19, with D possibly TRBD1 on 6 matching bases. CDR1 is LNHDA, CDR2 SQIVND, per germline (reference sequence). The CDR3 consists of 14 residues. The V end lost 5 bases, the J end lost 6 bases, and 16 bases lay between the germline ends. CDR3 protein: CASSWGQGNNGYTF. The CDR3 nucleotides are TGTGCCAGTAGTTGGGGGCAGGGTAATAATGGCTACACCTTC. The whole variable domain, remainder taken from reference TRBV19 and TRBJ1-2, is DGGITQSPKYLFRKEGQNVTLSCEQNLNHDAMYWYRQDPGQGLRLIYYSQIVNDFQKGDIAEGYSVSREKKESFPLTVTSAQKNPTAFYLCASSWGQGNNGYTFGSGTRLTVV.

This clone was observed a handful of times. The genes are TRBV15 and TRBJ1-5; no reliable D call. V was shortened by 6 bases and J by 1 base, with 10 bases between the two germline ends. The CDR3 is 14 amino acids. The germline gives CDR1 LNHNV, CDR2 YYDKDF (reference sequence). CDR3 in DNA: TGTGCCACCAGGGAGGGAAGGAGCAATCAGCCCCAGCATTTT. Translation: CATREGRSNQPQHF. Together with reference TRBV15 and TRBJ1-5, the CDR3 gives the full variable domain: DAMVIQNPRYQVTQFGKPVTLSCSQTLNHNVMYWYQQKSSQAPKLLFHYYDKDFNNEADTPDNFQSRRPNTSFCFLDIRSPGLGDTAMYLCATREGRSNQPQHFGDGTRLSIL.

The rearrangement joins TRBV7-2 to TRBJ2-2; weak D call: TRBD2 (7 bases). The CDR3 totals 17 residues. Germline V gene lookup returns CDR1 SGHTA and CDR2 FQGNSA. V lost 1 base to trimming and J lost 6 bases, with 18 bases between them. CDR3 nucleotide sequence: TGTGCCAGCAGCTTAGGAGTTTGGGGGGGCGCGCCCGGGGAGCTGTTTTTT. Its protein product is CASSLGVWGGAPGELFF.

This clone has just one count. CDR3 region: CASSLVGHGEKLFF. CDR3 in DNA: TGTGCCAGCAGCCTTGTTGGACACGGTGAAAAACTGTTTTTT. This chain uses TRBV9 with TRBJ1-4, with D possibly being TRBD1 (5 bases). V lost 4 bases and J lost 7, with 14 bases in between. This CDR3 contains 14 residues. Germline V CDR1 and CDR2: SGDLS, YYNGEE. Full variable domain (missing parts from reference TRBV9 and TRBJ1-4): DSGVTQTPKHLITATGQRVTLRCSPRSGDLSVYWYQQSLDQGLQFLIQYYNGEERAKGNILERFSAQQFPDLHSELNLSSLELGDSALYFCASSLVGHGEKLFFGSGTQLSVL.

The gene calls are TRBV9 and TRBJ1-5, with a possible D match to TRBD1 (5 bases). The CDR3 totals 15 residues. Germline V gene lookup returns CDR1 SGDLS and CDR2 YYNGEE. The V end lost 0 bases, the J end lost 2 bases, and 9 bases lay between the germline ends. For the CDR3, the DNA is TGTGCCAGCAGCGTAGGCGGGGGACGCAATCAGCCCCAGCATTTT. Its protein is CASSVGGGRNQPQHF.

CDR3 sequence reads: CASSERSVYEQYF. The DNA of the CDR3 is TGTGCCAGCAGTGAACGTTCAGTGTACGAGCAGTACTTC. This sequence joins TRBV6-1 and TRBJ2-7; D is unclear. CDR3 length: 13 residues. Trimming left V 2 bases short and J 4 bases short, with 9 bases between. CDR1 MNHNS and CDR2 SASEGT come from the germline V gene.